Listed here are 31 T cell receptor beta chains from one sample, sequenced in a study of T cells in Graves' hyperthyroidism and ophthalmopathy. RNA transcripts served as the template for amplifying TCR beta CDR3 regions. HTBI primers were the set used in a first-round RT-PCR of the TCR CDR3. TCRdb recomputed calls from the multiplex PCR reads with MiXCR, one row per CDR3 protein. The data show around 240,000 distinct CDR3 sequences, with roughly 15% seen just once and about 14% held by the top ten. Input material: blood. All receptors derive from a woman in her 40s with Graves' hyperthyroidism that later progressed to Graves' ophthalmopathy.

This clonotype was counted many times. The V and J genes are TRBV28 and TRBJ1-5; TRBD1 matches 9 bases. The V gene end was trimmed by 6 bases and the J gene end by 9 bases; junction bases not matched to a gene: 6. The CDR3 contains 13 residues. Germline CDR1 and CDR2: MDHEN and SYDVKM. The CDR3 DNA reads TGTGCCAGCAGGCCGACAGGGGGGGGGCCCCAGCATTTT. It is translated as CASRPTGGGPQHF.

The chain employs TRBV7-2 and TRBJ2-1; 9 bases are shared with TRBD2. CDR3 length: 15 amino acids. V shed 1 base and J 8 bases; nucleotides not matched to a gene: 6. CDR1 and CDR2 (germline): SGHTA, FQGNSA. This CDR3 reads CASSLGSGRWDEQFF. CDR3 nucleotide sequence: TGTGCCAGCAGCTTAGGCAGCGGGAGGTGGGATGAGCAGTTCTTC.

This clonotype has more than one count but fewer than ten. The chain employs TRBV29-1 and TRBJ2-7; TRBD2 agrees at 11 bases. Looked up from germline, CDR1 is SQVTM and CDR2 is ANQGSEA. The CDR3 consists of 14 residues. With V trimmed by 6 bases and J by 3 bases, 7 bases remained unmatched. CDR3 nucleotides: TGCAGCGTCACCGGGACTAGCGGTTACTACGAGCAGTACTTC. It translates to CSVTGTSGYYEQYF.

This clonotype appeared many times. This rearrangement joins TRBV19 to TRBJ2-2, with 13 bases fitting TRBD2. The CDR3 extends over 14 amino acids. The germline V gene encodes CDR1 LNHDA and CDR2 SQIVND (reference sequence). With 10 bases clipped from V and 6 bases from J, the junction kept 5 bases outside the gene matches. CDR3 coding DNA: TGTGCCACATCCGGACTAGCGGGAGCCGGGGAGCTGTTTTTT. Translating it yields CATSGLAGAGELFF. Based on the CDR3 plus reference TRBV19 and TRBJ2-2, the full variable domain is DGGITQSPKYLFRKEGQNVTLSCEQNLNHDAMYWYRQDPGQGLRLIYYSQIVNDFQKGDIAEGYSVSREKKESFPLTVTSAQKNPTAFYLCATSGLAGAGELFFGEGSRLTVL.

CDR3 protein: CATSLRQGSYEQYF. As DNA, the CDR3 is TGTGCCACCAGCCTGCGACAGGGTAGCTACGAGCAGTACTTC. V gene TRBV15 combines with J gene TRBJ2-7, with 7 bases identical to TRBD1. CDR1 is LNHNV and CDR2 is YYDKDF in the germline V gene (reference sequence). CDR3 length equals 14 residues. J lost 3 bases, V lost 5 bases, and 7 bases had no gene match.

The sample holds a few counts of this clonotype. The V call is TRBV7-2, the J call TRBJ2-5; D uncertain. The V end lost 1 base, the J end lost 0 bases, and 12 bases lay between the germline ends. In germline, CDR1 is SGHTA, CDR2 FQGNSA. There are 16 residues in the CDR3. CDR3 DNA sequence: TGTGCCAGCAGCTTAGTAGGCAGGTTGTACCAAGAGACCCAGTACTTC. Translating gives CASSLVGRLYQETQYF.

This clonotype was seen ten or more times. The chain employs TRBV4-1 and TRBJ2-5, with D perhaps TRBD2 (6 bases). V was cut by 0 bases and J by 5 bases, with 13 bases left in between. In germline, CDR1 is MGHRA, CDR2 YSYEKL. The CDR3 has 15 amino acids. This CDR3 is CASSQDRAGWETQYF. The CDR3 bases are TGCGCCAGCAGCCAAGATCGGGCGGGATGGGAGACCCAGTACTTC.

There are a few counts of this clonotype. This sequence may be a read error, since a much larger clone differs from it by one base. This rearrangement joins TRBV27 to TRBJ2-1; TRBD2 might be the D (5 bases). The germline gives CDR1 MNHEY, CDR2 SMNVEV (reference sequence). This CDR3 contains 17 residues. The CDR3 sequence: CASSYGFKEVPYNGQFF. DNA for the CDR3: TGTGCCAGCAGTTACGGGTTTAAGGAGGTCCCCTACAATGGGCAGTTCTTC.

This clonotype was detected many times. The chain is built from TRBV28 and TRBJ1-2; no firm D call. The CDR3 runs to 14 residues. Germline CDR1 MDHEN, CDR2 SYDVKM. Trimming removed 6 bases from V and 1 base from J, with 12 bases in between. In DNA, the CDR3 is TGTGCCAGCAGACGGACCGATTTTAACTATGGCTACACCTTC. This codes for CASRRTDFNYGYTF.

This clonotype was counted only a few times. The chain links TRBV16 to TRBJ1-1, with D uncertain. Germline values: CDR1 KGHSY, CDR2 FQNENV. Trimming cost V 7 bases and J 4 bases, with 10 bases left between them. This CDR3 contains 12 residues. The chain's CDR3 is CASNPGGTEAFF. For the CDR3, the DNA is TGTGCCAGCAACCCTGGCGGCACTGAAGCTTTCTTT.

V and J are TRBV19 and TRBJ2-1; the match to TRBD2 covers 7 bases. This CDR3 comprises 13 residues. V was pared by 3 bases and J by 7 bases, with 3 bases of the junction left unmatched. Germline lookup yields CDR1 LNHDA and CDR2 SQIVND (reference sequence). CDR3 in DNA: TGTGCCAGTAGTATGGGAGGGGTGAATGAGCAGTTCTTC. As protein: CASSMGGVNEQFF.

This clonotype was seen at least ten times. The chain recombines TRBV5-6 with TRBJ2-5; no firm D call. The V gene's germline CDR1 is SGHDT and CDR2 YYEEEE. The length of the CDR3 is 12 residues. The V and J ends lost 4 bases and 4 bases respectively, with 8 bases between them. CDR3: CASSARRETQYF. CDR3 DNA sequence: TGTGCCAGCAGCGCCCGTAGAGAGACCCAGTACTTC.

There are many counts of this clonotype. The V gene is TRBV9, the J gene TRBJ2-1; 7 bases are a match to TRBD2. Trimming removed 5 bases from V and 0 bases from J; junction bases left unmatched: 5. CDR3 size: 15 residues. Germline lookup yields CDR1 SGDLS and CDR2 YYNGEE. DNA of the CDR3: TGTGCCAGCAGTCCTCGCGGGAGCTCCTACAATGAGCAGTTCTTC. Protein product: CASSPRGSSYNEQFF.

The rearrangement uses TRBV20-1 and TRBJ1-2; D is unclear. V was clipped by 0 bases and J by 4 bases, with 12 bases between them. This CDR3 comprises 14 residues. Germline-derived CDR1 and CDR2 are DFQATT and SNEGSKA (reference sequence). This CDR3 is CSARESGWSYGYTF. For the CDR3, the DNA is TGCAGTGCTAGAGAATCTGGGTGGAGCTATGGCTACACCTTC.

The table lists this clonotype with many counts. This chain connects TRBV19 to TRBJ2-1; D might be TRBD1 (6 bases). CDR3 length: 13 residues. With 3 bases removed from V and 11 bases from J, the gap between germline ends came to 14 bases. CDR1 and CDR2 from the germline V gene are LNHDA and SQIVND (reference sequence). Written as DNA, the CDR3 is TGTGCCAGTAGTATTTCATCGGGGACACAGCAGTTCTTC. This encodes CASSISSGTQQFF.

This clonotype was seen ten or more times. The rearrangement joins TRBV7-9 to TRBJ2-3; D is undetermined. Between the trimmed V and J ends, which lost 0 bases and 1 base, there was a span of 14 bases. The CDR3 extends over 17 amino acids. CDR1 is SEHNR and CDR2 is FQNEAQ in the germline V gene (reference sequence). CDR3 bases: TGTGCCAGCAGCTTAGCGGCACTTCGGTCGGGCACAGATACGCAGTATTTT. It yields the protein CASSLAALRSGTDTQYF.

The rearrangement joins TRBV20-1 to TRBJ2-7; 7 nucleotides line up with TRBD2. CDR1 is DFQATT, CDR2 SNEGSKA, per germline (reference sequence). The CDR3 length is 14 residues. Trimming at V came to 3 bases and at J to 2 bases, leaving 7 bases not matched to a gene. The CDR3 protein is CSASSLAATYEQYF. CDR3 DNA: TGCAGTGCTAGCAGTCTAGCGGCTACCTACGAGCAGTACTTC.

This clonotype was seen more than once but under ten times. The J gene is TRBJ2-7, the V gene TRBV5-1, with D unresolved. This CDR3 has 13 residues. Germline CDR1 and CDR2: SGHRS and YFSETQ. Trimming took 5 bases from V and 4 from J, leaving 13 bases between them. The CDR3 DNA reads TGCGCCAGCAGTTGGGGAACTTTATACGAGCAGTACTTC. Its translation is CASSWGTLYEQYF.

This clonotype was found a few times. J is TRBJ2-3 and V is TRBV11-2, with 11 bases lining up with TRBD2. V lost 5 bases and J lost 5; bases outside the gene matches: 6. The CDR3 runs 15 residues. Germline CDR1 SGHAT, CDR2 FQNNGV. CDR3 residues: CASSQTSGKGDTQYF. CDR3 coding DNA: TGTGCCAGCAGCCAGACTAGCGGGAAGGGAGATACGCAGTATTTT.

This clonotype was observed many times. CDR3 amino acids: CASSILQGRRYTEAFF. The CDR3 DNA sequence: TGTGCCAGTAGTATTCTCCAGGGGAGGCGCTACACTGAAGCTTTCTTT. The rearrangement links TRBV19 to TRBJ1-1; D is perhaps TRBD1 (6 bases). The CDR3 has 16 residues. Trimming shortened V by 3 bases and J by 3 bases, and 17 bases separated the two germline ends. Germline-derived CDR1 and CDR2 are LNHDA and SQIVND (reference sequence).

This clonotype occurred many times. V and J are TRBV4-2 and TRBJ1-1, with 9 bases matching TRBD1. The CDR3 is 16 residues long. After removal of 1 base from V and 3 bases from J, the junction contained 6 bases not matched to a gene. CDR1 and CDR2 from the germline V gene are LGHNA and YNFKEQ. For the CDR3, the DNA is TGTGCCAGCAGCCAAGCCGGGACAGGGAAGTACACTGAAGCTTTCTTT. Amino acid sequence: CASSQAGTGKYTEAFF.

This clonotype has only a few counts. The rearrangement uses TRBV6-1 and TRBJ2-2, with 9 nucleotides matching TRBD1. The trim removed 6 bases at V and 6 bases at J, leaving 2 bases unmatched. This CDR3 has 13 residues. Germline loops: CDR1 MNHNS, CDR2 SASEGT. CDR3 bases: TGTGCCAGCAGGAGGACAGGGGCCGGGGAGCTGTTTTTT. Amino acids: CASRRTGAGELFF.

This chain links TRBV7-6 with TRBJ2-2; 10 nucleotides match TRBD1. The CDR3 has 18 residues. From germline, CDR1 is SGHVS and CDR2 FNYEAQ. With 1 base clipped from V and 4 bases from J, the junction kept 9 bases outside the gene matches. CDR3 sequence reads: CASSLEGQGLGSTGELFF. Written as DNA, the CDR3 is TGTGCCAGCAGCTTAGAGGGACAGGGGTTGGGAAGCACCGGGGAGCTGTTTTTT.

This clonotype was counted ten times or more. This sequence joins TRBV12-3 or TRBV12-4 and TRBJ2-7; TRBD2 agrees at 11 bases. The CDR3 spans 19 residues. V dropped 6 bases and J dropped 0; count of bases not matched to a gene: 16. This CDR3 is CASRSTGTSGGPYSYEQYF. In DNA form, the CDR3 reads TGTGCCAGCAGGTCGACCGGGACTAGCGGAGGACCGTACTCCTACGAGCAGTACTTC.

The sample holds many counts of this clonotype. The chain has TRBV28 and TRBJ1-5; TRBD1 might be the D (6 bases). The CDR3 length is 21 residues. V was trimmed by 2 bases and J by 1 base, leaving 27 bases between them. The V gene's germline CDR1 is MDHEN and CDR2 SYDVKM. CDR3 coding DNA: TGTGCCAGCAGTTTACGGCGATTGACAGGCCTCGGACACGGGAGCAATCAGCCCCAGCATTTT. Encoded protein: CASSLRRLTGLGHGSNQPQHF. The full variable domain, with the rest looked up from reference TRBV28 and TRBJ1-5, is DVKVTQSSRYLVKRTGEKVFLECVQDMDHENMFWYRQDPGLGLRLIYFSYDVKMKEKGDIPEGYSVSREKKERFSLILESASTNQTSMYLCASSLRRLTGLGHGSNQPQHFGDGTRLSIL.

This clonotype was detected many times. The chain couples TRBV5-1 to TRBJ2-5; D is undetermined. Germline V lookup: CDR1 SGHRS, CDR2 YFSETQ. V was clipped by 1 base and J by 6 bases, with 7 bases between them. The CDR3 is 12 residues long. This chain's CDR3 is CASSLFEKTQYF. The CDR3 nucleotides read TGCGCCAGCAGCTTGTTTGAAAAGACCCAGTACTTC.

This clonotype has ten or more counts. V gene TRBV2 combines with J gene TRBJ2-1; 15 bases align to TRBD2. Germline lookup yields CDR1 SNHLY and CDR2 FYNNEI. The CDR3 runs to 19 residues. Trimming at V came to 5 bases and at J to 8 bases, leaving 16 bases not matched to a gene. Here the CDR3 reads CASSTKGLAGGAFYYEQFF. The CDR3, as DNA: TGTGCCAGCAGTACGAAGGGACTAGCGGGAGGAGCTTTCTATTATGAGCAGTTCTTC.

This clonotype was observed many times. The chain is built from TRBV6-1 and TRBJ1-3, with D hard to call. Trimming left V 6 bases short and J 0 bases short, with 12 bases between. The CDR3 covers 15 residues. Germline-derived CDR1 and CDR2 are MNHNS and SASEGT. The CDR3 here is CASRPTESSGNTIYF. In nucleotides, the CDR3 is TGTGCCAGCAGACCGACTGAGAGCTCTGGAAACACCATATATTTT.

For this clonotype: One junction end disagrees with the germline gene, perhaps due to a read error. The chain recombines TRBV11-1 with TRBJ2-7; no definite D call. CDR3 length equals 15 residues. Germline V lookup: CDR1 SGHAT, CDR2 FQDESV (reference sequence). CDR3 in DNA: TGTGCCAGCAGCTTAGGTCAAGACACTACCTACGAGCAATACTTC. Encoded protein: CASSLGQDTTYEQYF.

This clonotype was observed many times. The chain uses TRBV2 and TRBJ2-7; D possibly corresponds to TRBD1 (6 bases). V was pared by 9 bases and J by 5 bases, with 17 bases between. Germline CDR1 and CDR2: SNHLY and FYNNEI. This CDR3 contains 13 residues. This chain's CDR3 is CASTTGTQNEQYF. In DNA form, the CDR3 reads TGTGCCAGTACTACCGGGACACAGAACGAGCAGTACTTC.

The chain links TRBV20-1 to TRBJ1-6; D ambiguous. V gave up 3 bases and J gave up 0 bases, with 9 bases separating them. The CDR3 loop spans 15 amino acids. Germline V gene sequence: CDR1 DFQATT, CDR2 SNEGSKA (reference sequence). DNA for the CDR3: TGCAGTGCTAGTGGGCAGAGCTCCTATAATTCACCCCTCCACTTT. The encoded protein is CSASGQSSYNSPLHF.